The T cell receptor beta chain under discussion was sequenced for a study of blood T cell repertoires in COVID-19. At the level of the study: PBMCs, B-cell-depleted T cells, or T cells provided the cDNA or gDNA that made up the material.

Participants' own reports of clinical history determined their cohort assignment. The CDR3 consists of 15 residues. Germline V gene lookup returns CDR1 MNHEY and CDR2 SVGEGT. Trimming took off 0 bases at V and 2 bases at J, with 11 bases between the two ends. Measured with immunoSEQ multiplex PCR; TCRdb has only the in-frame clones, and not every one. The sample holds approximately 470,000 clones, 75% to 90% seen once. The sequence was obtained from a woman aged 18-29 years who had recovered from COVID-19. The material sequenced was PBMCs or T cells enriched from blood (not recorded which). The chain couples TRBV6-2 or TRBV6-3 to TRBJ2-7; possible D gene TRBD2, 5 bases. Written as DNA, the CDR3 is TGTGCCAGCAGTTACTCTACCACGGGAACCTACGAGCAGTACTTC. Translated: CASSYSTTGTYEQYF.